This entry lists 13 T cell receptor beta chains sequenced from one sample in a study of cytomegalovirus exposure and HLA in healthy donors. PCR was performed using 60 Vbeta and 13 Jbeta primers. Only in-frame clones appear in the TCRdb table, and some are missing; sequencing was by immunoSEQ multiplex PCR. The table shows about 170,000 clones, with over 70% occurring only once. The sequenced material came from PBMCs. The receptors originated from a female donor in good health and CMV-seronegative.

This clone appeared a single time. The rearrangement joins TRBV10-3 to TRBJ1-1; no definite D call. Trimming left V 4 bases short and J 4 bases short, with 4 bases between. There are 11 residues in the CDR3. Looked up from germline, CDR1 is ENHRY and CDR2 is SYGVKD. The CDR3 DNA reads TGTGCCATCAGTGTTCGCACTGAAGCTTTCTTT. Translation: CAISVRTEAFF.

DNA of the CDR3: TGCAGCGTTGCGAGACAGGGATTCTACGAGCAGTACTTC. It specifies CSVARQGFYEQYF. The chain carries TRBV29-1 and TRBJ2-7, with 7 bases aligning to TRBD1. Trimming cost V 4 bases and J 3 bases; bases outside gene matches: 6. Germline assignment: CDR1 SQVTM and CDR2 ANQGSEA. This CDR3 is 13 amino acids long.

The V gene is TRBV12-5, the J gene TRBJ1-1; D unclear. CDR1 is LGHNT, CDR2 FRNRAP, per germline. The CDR3 runs 14 residues. The V end was cut by 5 bases, the J end by 4 bases, with 14 bases between. The DNA for the CDR3 is TGTGCTAGTGGTCGAACCGGAGGCGGCACTGAAGCTTTCTTT. Its translation is CASGRTGGGTEAFF. Supplemented by reference TRBV12-5 and TRBJ1-1, the full variable domain reads DARVTQTPRHKVTEMGQEVTMRCQPILGHNTVFWYRQTMMQGLELLAYFRNRAPLDDSGMPKDRFSAEMPDATLATLKIQPSEPRDSAVYFCASGRTGGGTEAFFGQGTRLTVV.

The chain combines TRBV2 with TRBJ1-1; 9 bases are shared with TRBD1. This CDR3 is built from 15 residues. Germline V gene sequence: CDR1 SNHLY, CDR2 FYNNEI. J was trimmed by 4 bases and V by 6 bases; bases with no gene match: 9. CDR3 loop: CASRGSTGGRTEAFF. CDR3 nucleotide sequence: TGTGCCAGCAGGGGCTCGACAGGGGGTCGCACTGAAGCTTTCTTT.

This clone occurred a few times. The rearrangement uses TRBV4-3 and TRBJ1-2, with 8 positions matching TRBD1. This CDR3 is 16 amino acids long. After removal of 0 bases from V and 5 bases from J, the junction contained 8 bases not matched to a gene. Germline CDR1 LGHNA, CDR2 YSLEER. The CDR3 bases are TGCGCCAGCAGCCAAGACGCGGGACAGGTATTTTATGGCTACACCTTC. Amino acid sequence: CASSQDAGQVFYGYTF.

This clone has more than one count but fewer than ten. The CDR3 spells CATSRILGVSYNEKLFF. As DNA, the CDR3 is TGTGCCACCAGTCGAATTCTCGGGGTCAGTTATAATGAAAAACTGTTTTTT. The J gene is TRBJ1-4, the V gene TRBV15; D call uncertain. Per the germline V gene, CDR1 is LNHNV and CDR2 is YYDKDF (reference sequence). The CDR3 covers 17 residues. With 6 bases removed from V and 4 bases from J, the gap between germline ends came to 21 bases.

The J gene is TRBJ2-7, the V gene TRBV5-4; TRBD2 matches 10 bases. V lost 3 bases to trimming and J lost 4 bases; unmatched junction nucleotides: 4. The CDR3 is made up of 14 amino acids. CDR1 is SGHNT, CDR2 YYREEE, per germline (reference sequence). CDR3 region: CASSWGTSAYEQYF. CDR3 bases: TGTGCCAGCAGCTGGGGGACTAGCGCGTACGAGCAGTACTTC.

The V gene is TRBV29-1, the J gene TRBJ2-7; 10 bases are a match to TRBD2. V dropped 1 base and J dropped 1; count of bases not matched to a gene: 4. In germline, CDR1 is SQVTM, CDR2 ANQGSEA. This CDR3 comprises 15 residues. The CDR3 is CSVEGLAGVSYEQYF. The CDR3 nucleotides are TGCAGCGTTGAAGGGCTAGCGGGAGTTTCCTACGAGCAGTACTTC.

In the case of this clone: Distinct nucleotide sequences in the sample also encode this CDR3. The chain uses TRBV29-1 and TRBJ2-2; the match to TRBD1 covers 11 bases. The CDR3 loop spans 13 amino acids. Trimming at V came to 3 bases and at J to 6 bases, leaving 0 bases not matched to a gene. CDR1 and CDR2 from the germline V gene are SQVTM and ANQGSEA. CDR3 in amino acids: CSVEGQGAGELFF. The CDR3, as DNA: TGCAGCGTTGAGGGACAGGGGGCCGGGGAGCTGTTTTTT.

The chain couples TRBV18 to TRBJ2-5; D remains ambiguous. V was trimmed by 5 bases and J by 0 bases, leaving 10 bases between them. Germline loops: CDR1 KGHSH, CDR2 LQKENI. The CDR3 covers 14 residues. The DNA of the CDR3 is TGTGCCAGCTCATTAACAGTCAACCAAGAGACCCAGTACTTC. It yields the protein CASSLTVNQETQYF. The whole variable domain, remainder taken from reference TRBV18 and TRBJ2-5, is NAGVMQNPRHLVRRRGQEARLRCSPMKGHSHVYWYRQLPEEGLKFMVYLQKENIIDESGMPKERFSAEFPKEGPSILRIQQVVRGDSAAYFCASSLTVNQETQYFGPGTRLLVL.

The chain links TRBV6-6 to TRBJ1-1; TRBD1 matches at 7 bases. There are 15 residues in the CDR3. The V and J ends lost 2 bases and 5 bases, in that order; junction bases with no gene match: 8. Germline values: CDR1 MNHNY, CDR2 SVGAGI (reference sequence). This CDR3 reads CASSYPEGGGTEAFF. The CDR3, as DNA: TGTGCCAGCAGTTACCCGGAAGGGGGCGGGACTGAAGCTTTCTTT.

The chain combines TRBV5-4 with TRBJ2-7, with 10 bases aligning to TRBD2. J was trimmed by 1 base and V by 4 bases; bases with no gene match: 11. The CDR3 length is 17 residues. Germline CDR1 is SGHNT and CDR2 is YYREEE (reference sequence). CDR3 residues: CASSRQAGGPGSYEQYF. The CDR3 region has the DNA TGTGCCAGCAGCAGACAAGCGGGAGGGCCAGGATCCTACGAGCAGTACTTC.

A remark on this clone: At the DNA level, this CDR3 is encoded by other sequences in the same sample as well. The chain joins TRBV15 to TRBJ1-2, with D possibly matching TRBD1 (5 bases). CDR1 is LNHNV and CDR2 is YYDKDF in the germline V gene (reference sequence). The CDR3 loop spans 14 amino acids. The ends were cut back, 0 bases at V and 7 bases at J, with 12 bases in the middle. The CDR3 DNA reads as TGTGCCACCAGCAGAGATCCAACAGGAGCTGGCTACACCTTC. Translating gives CATSRDPTGAGYTF.